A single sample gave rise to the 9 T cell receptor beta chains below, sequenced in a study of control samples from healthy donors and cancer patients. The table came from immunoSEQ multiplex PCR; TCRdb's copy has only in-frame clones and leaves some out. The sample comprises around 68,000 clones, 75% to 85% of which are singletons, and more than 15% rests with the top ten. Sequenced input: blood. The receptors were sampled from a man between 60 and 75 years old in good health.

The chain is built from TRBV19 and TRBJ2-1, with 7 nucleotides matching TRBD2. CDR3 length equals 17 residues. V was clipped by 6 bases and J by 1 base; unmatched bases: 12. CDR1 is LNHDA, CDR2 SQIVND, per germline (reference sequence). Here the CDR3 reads CASSRSAAGRSYNEQFF. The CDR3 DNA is TGTGCCAGTAGCCGATCTGCAGCGGGAAGATCCTACAATGAGCAGTTCTTC.

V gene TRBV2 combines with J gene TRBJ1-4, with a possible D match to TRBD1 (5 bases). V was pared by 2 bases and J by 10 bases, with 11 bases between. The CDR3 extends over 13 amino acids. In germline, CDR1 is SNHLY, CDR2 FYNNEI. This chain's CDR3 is CASSEWQGGKLFF. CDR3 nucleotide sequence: TGTGCCAGCAGTGAATGGCAGGGAGGAAAACTGTTTTTT.

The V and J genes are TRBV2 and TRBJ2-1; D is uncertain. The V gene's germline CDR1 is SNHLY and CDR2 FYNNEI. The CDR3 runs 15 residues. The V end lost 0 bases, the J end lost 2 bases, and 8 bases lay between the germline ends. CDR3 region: CASSEAARAYNEQFF. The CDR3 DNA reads TGTGCCAGCAGTGAAGCGGCCCGGGCCTACAATGAGCAGTTCTTC.

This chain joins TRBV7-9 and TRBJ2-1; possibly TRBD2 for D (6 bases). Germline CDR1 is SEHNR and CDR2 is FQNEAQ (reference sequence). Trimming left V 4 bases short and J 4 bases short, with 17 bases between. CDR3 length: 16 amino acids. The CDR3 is CASSSSGTRLYNEQFF. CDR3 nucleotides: TGTGCCAGCAGCTCGTCCGGGACTCGATTATACAATGAGCAGTTCTTC.

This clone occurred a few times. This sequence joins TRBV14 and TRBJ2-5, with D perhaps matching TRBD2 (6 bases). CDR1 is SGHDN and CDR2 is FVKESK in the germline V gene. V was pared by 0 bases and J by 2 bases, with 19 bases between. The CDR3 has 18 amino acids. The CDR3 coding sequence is TGTGCCAGCAGCCAAGATACGCCGGGCGGGGAAGTTCAAGAGACCCAGTACTTC. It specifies CASSQDTPGGEVQETQYF.

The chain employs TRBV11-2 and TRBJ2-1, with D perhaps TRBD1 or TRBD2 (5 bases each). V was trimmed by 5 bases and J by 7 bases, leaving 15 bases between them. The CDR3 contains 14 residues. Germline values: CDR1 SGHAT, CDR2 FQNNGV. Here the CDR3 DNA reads TGTGCCAGCAGCCCGCCGTCGGGACCGAATGAGCAGTTCTTC. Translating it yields CASSPPSGPNEQFF.

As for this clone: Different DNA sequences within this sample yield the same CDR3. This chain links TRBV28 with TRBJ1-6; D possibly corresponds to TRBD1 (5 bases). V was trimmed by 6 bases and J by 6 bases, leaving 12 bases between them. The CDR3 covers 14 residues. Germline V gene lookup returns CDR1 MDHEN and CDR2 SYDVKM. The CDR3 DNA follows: TGTGCCAGCAGCTACCGGGACCGTAATTCACCCCTCCACTTT. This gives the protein CASSYRDRNSPLHF.

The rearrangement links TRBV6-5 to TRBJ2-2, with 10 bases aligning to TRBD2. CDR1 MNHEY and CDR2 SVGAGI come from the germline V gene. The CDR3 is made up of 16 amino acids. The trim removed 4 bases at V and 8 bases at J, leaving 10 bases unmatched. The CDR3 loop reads CASSSPSSGSSGELFF. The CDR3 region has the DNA TGTGCCAGCAGTTCCCCCTCTAGCGGGAGTTCGGGGGAGCTGTTTTTT.

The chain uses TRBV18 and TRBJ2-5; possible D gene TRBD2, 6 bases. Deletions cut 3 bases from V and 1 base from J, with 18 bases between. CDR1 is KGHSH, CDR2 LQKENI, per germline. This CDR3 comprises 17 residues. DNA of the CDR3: TGTGCCAGCTCACCCCTGCAAGAAGCGGGCGGCCAAGAGACCCAGTACTTC. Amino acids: CASSPLQEAGGQETQYF.